These 2 T cell receptor beta chains were all obtained from the same sample, sequenced in a study of OX40 agonist ivuxolimab in advanced cancers. This table comes from immunoSEQ multiplex PCR, and its TCRdb copy is limited to in-frame clones, with some not included. The profile shows fewer than 25,000 clones, 75% to 85% of them singletons. Source: CD4+ or CD8+ T cells sorted from blood, taken in a trial of the OX40 agonist ivuxolimab. The source is an adult with an advanced solid tumor such as melanoma, head and neck, liver or kidney cancer.

DNA for the CDR3: TGTGCCAGCAATCCGGGACTAGCGTTCTACGAGCAGTACTTC. Protein product: CASNPGLAFYEQYF. This rearrangement joins TRBV6-1 to TRBJ2-7; 10 bases fit TRBD2. Germline trimming cut 7 bases from V and 3 bases from J; bases unmatched to any gene: 6. Germline assignment: CDR1 MNHNS and CDR2 SASEGT. CDR3 length: 14 amino acids.

This clone showed up just once. The chain uses TRBV19 and TRBJ1-3; D ambiguous. This CDR3 spans 12 amino acids. Germline assignment: CDR1 LNHDA and CDR2 SQIVND (reference sequence). Deletions cut 7 bases from V and 8 bases from J, with 12 bases between. DNA for the CDR3: TGTGCCAGTACCGTAGGGAGTGACACCATATATTTT. It codes for CASTVGSDTIYF.